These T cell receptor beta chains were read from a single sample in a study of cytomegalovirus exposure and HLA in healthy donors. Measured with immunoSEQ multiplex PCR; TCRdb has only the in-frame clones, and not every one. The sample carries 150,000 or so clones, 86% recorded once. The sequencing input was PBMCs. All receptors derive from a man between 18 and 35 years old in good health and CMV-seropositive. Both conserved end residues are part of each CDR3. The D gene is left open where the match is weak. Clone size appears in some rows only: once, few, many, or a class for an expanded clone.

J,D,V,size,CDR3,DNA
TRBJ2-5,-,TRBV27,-,CASRIHSQETQYF,TGTGCCAGCAGAATCCACTCCCAAGAGACCCAGTACTTC
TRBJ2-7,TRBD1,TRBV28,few,CASSPGPQGWTYEQYF,TGTGCCAGCAGTCCGGGGCCACAGGGGTGGACCTACGAGCAGTACTTC
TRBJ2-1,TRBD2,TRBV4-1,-,CASSQGLAGDYNEQFF,TGCGCCAGCAGCCAAGGACTAGCGGGAGACTACAATGAGCAGTTCTTC
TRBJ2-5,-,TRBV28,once,CASRKRTGLQETQYF,TGTGCCAGCAGGAAAAGAACAGGGCTACAAGAGACCCAGTACTTC
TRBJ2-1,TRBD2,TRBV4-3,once,CASSQPGGLAGVGEQFF,TGCGCCAGCAGCCAACCCGGGGGACTAGCGGGAGTGGGTGAGCAGTTCTTC
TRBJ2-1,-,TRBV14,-,CASSLGGLADPYNEQFF,TGTGCCAGCTCCCTAGGGGGGCTAGCGGATCCTTACAATGAGCAGTTCTTC
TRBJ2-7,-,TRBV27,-,CASSLNLGGTSYEQYF,TGTGCCAGCAGTTTAAATCTCGGGGGTACCTCCTACGAGCAGTACTTC
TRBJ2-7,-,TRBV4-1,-,CASSRRQYSYEQYF,TGCGCCAGCAGCCGTCGACAGTACTCCTACGAGCAGTACTTC
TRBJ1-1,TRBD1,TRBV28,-,CASSPGQLQGAGEAFF,TGTGCCAGCAGTCCGGGCCAACTACAGGGGGCGGGCGAGGCTTTCTTT
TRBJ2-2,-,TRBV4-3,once,CASSQIMRGELFF,TGCGCCAGCAGCCAAATAATGCGCGGGGAGCTGTTTTTT
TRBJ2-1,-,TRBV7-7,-,CASSRGGTYNEQFF,TGTGCTAGCAGTCGAGGGGGAACCTACAATGAGCAGTTCTTC
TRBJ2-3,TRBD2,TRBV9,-,CASSVSPGGGTDTQYF,TGTGCCAGCAGCGTAAGCCCGGGGGGGGGCACAGATACGCAGTATTTT
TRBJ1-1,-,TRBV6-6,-,CASSFPTGLNTEAFF,TGTGCCAGCAGTTTCCCAACAGGGCTGAACACTGAAGCTTTCTTT
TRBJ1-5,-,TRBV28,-,CASSLPRTGNQPQHF,TGTGCCAGCAGTTTACCCCGGACAGGCAATCAGCCCCAGCATTTT
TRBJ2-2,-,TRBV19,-,CASYPQGNTGELFF,TGTGCCAGTTACCCACAGGGAAACACCGGGGAGCTGTTTTTT
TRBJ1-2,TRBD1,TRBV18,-,CASSRTGGASPYGYTF,TGTGCCAGCTCCCGGACAGGGGGCGCGAGTCCCTATGGCTACACCTTC
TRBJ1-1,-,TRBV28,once,CASSPGDMNTEAFF,TGTGCCAGCAGCCCAGGGGACATGAACACTGAAGCTTTCTTT
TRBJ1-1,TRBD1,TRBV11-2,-,CASSRARTGSEAFF,TGTGCCAGCAGCCGCGCACGGACAGGGTCGGAAGCTTTCTTT
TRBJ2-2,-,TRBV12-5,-,CASGLAGMNTGELFF,TGTGCTAGTGGTTTGGCAGGGATGAACACCGGGGAGCTGTTTTTT
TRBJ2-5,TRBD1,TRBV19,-,CASSTPNRGRGETQYF,TGTGCCAGTAGTACCCCAAACAGGGGGCGAGGCGAGACCCAGTACTTC
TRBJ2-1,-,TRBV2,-,CASITGRSYNEQFF,TGTGCCAGTATCACAGGGCGCTCCTACAATGAGCAGTTCTTC
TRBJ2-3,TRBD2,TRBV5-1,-,CASSLAESTSGVAGTQYF,TGCGCCAGCAGCTTGGCCGAATCGACTAGCGGGGTGGCGGGTACGCAGTATTTT
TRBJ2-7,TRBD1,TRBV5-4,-,CASSSGTGDYEQYF,TGTGCCAGCAGCTCCGGGACAGGCGACTACGAGCAGTACTTC
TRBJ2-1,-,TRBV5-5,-,CASSPGAHEQFF,TGTGCCAGCAGCCCAGGGGCTCATGAGCAGTTCTTC
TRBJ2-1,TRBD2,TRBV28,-,CASILIAGPSPPLYNEQFF,TGTGCCAGCATACTCATAGCGGGACCATCCCCCCCGCTCTACAATGAGCAGTTCTTC
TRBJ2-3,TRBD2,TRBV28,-,CASTMGGSRPDTQYF,TGTGCCAGCACCATGGGGGGGAGCCGGCCAGATACGCAGTATTTT
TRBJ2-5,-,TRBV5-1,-,CASSLERSRGQVTQYF,TGCGCCAGCAGCTTGGAACGGAGCAGGGGCCAGGTTACCCAGTACTTC
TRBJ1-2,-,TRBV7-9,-,CASSFDRDYGYTF,TGTGCCAGCAGCTTCGACAGAGACTATGGCTACACCTTC
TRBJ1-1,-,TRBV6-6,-,CASSLGGEAFF,TGTGCCAGCAGTTTAGGCGGTGAAGCTTTCTTT
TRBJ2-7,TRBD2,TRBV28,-,CASSLSPFSGSHEQYF,TGTGCCAGCAGTCTAAGCCCTTTTAGCGGGAGCCACGAGCAGTACTTC
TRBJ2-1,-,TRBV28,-,CASSLPFYGSYNEQFF,TGTGCCAGCAGTCTCCCCTTCTACGGCTCCTACAATGAGCAGTTCTTC
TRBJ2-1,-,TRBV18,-,CASSPQTVLNEQFF,TGTGCCAGCTCACCCCAGACAGTTCTCAATGAGCAGTTCTTC
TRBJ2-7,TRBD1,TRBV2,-,CASKDRALLYEQYF,TGTGCCAGCAAGGACAGGGCATTACTCTACGAGCAGTACTTC
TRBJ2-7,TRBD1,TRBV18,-,CASSPGQAIYEQYF,TGTGCCAGCTCACCAGGACAGGCGATCTACGAGCAGTACTTC
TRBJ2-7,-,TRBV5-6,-,CASSLAWRDYEQYF,TGTGCCAGCAGCTTGGCCTGGAGAGATTACGAGCAGTACTTC
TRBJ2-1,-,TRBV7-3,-,CASSLDWGETQFF,TGTGCCAGCAGCTTAGATTGGGGAGAAACACAGTTCTTC
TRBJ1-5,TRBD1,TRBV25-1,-,CASSESGTGGFQPQHF,TGTGCCAGCAGTGAATCCGGGACAGGGGGCTTTCAGCCCCAGCATTTT
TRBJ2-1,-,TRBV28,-,CASRTRGGTYNEQFF,TGTGCCAGTCGGACTAGGGGGGGGACCTACAATGAGCAGTTCTTC
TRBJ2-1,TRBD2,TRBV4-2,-,CASSRTEASGENEQFF,TGTGCCAGCAGCCGAACGGAGGCTAGCGGAGAAAATGAGCAGTTCTTC
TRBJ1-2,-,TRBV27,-,CASRPDDRGANYGYTF,TGTGCCAGCAGGCCGGACGACAGAGGTGCTAACTATGGCTACACCTTC
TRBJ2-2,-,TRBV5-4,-,CASSFGDGELFF,TGTGCCAGCAGCTTCGGGGATGGGGAGCTGTTTTTT
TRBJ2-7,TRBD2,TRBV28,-,CASTQSGRVGDYEQYF,TGTGCCAGCACCCAAAGCGGGAGGGTGGGAGACTACGAGCAGTACTTC
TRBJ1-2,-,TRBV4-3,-,CASSQDLGWEGYTF,TGCGCCAGCAGCCAAGATCTTGGGTGGGAGGGCTACACCTTC
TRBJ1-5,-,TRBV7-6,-,CASSLHGDQPQHF,TGTGCCAGCAGCTTACACGGAGATCAGCCCCAGCATTTT
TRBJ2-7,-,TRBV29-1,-,CSATSGGYEQYF,TGCAGCGCTACGAGTGGAGGATACGAGCAGTACTTC
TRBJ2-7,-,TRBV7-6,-,CASSTDTQQYF,TGTGCCAGCAGCACCGACACCCAGCAGTACTTC
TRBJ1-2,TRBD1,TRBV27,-,CASRRTGASYTF,TGTGCCAGCAGAAGGACAGGGGCGAGCTACACCTTC